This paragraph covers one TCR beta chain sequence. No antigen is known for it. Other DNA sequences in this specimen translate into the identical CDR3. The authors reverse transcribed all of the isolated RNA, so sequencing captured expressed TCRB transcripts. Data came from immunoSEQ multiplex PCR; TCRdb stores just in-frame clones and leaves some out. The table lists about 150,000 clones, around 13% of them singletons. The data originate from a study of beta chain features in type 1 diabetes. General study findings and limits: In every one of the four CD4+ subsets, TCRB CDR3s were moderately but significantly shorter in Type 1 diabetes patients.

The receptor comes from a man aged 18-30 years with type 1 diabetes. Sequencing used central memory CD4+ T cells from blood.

CDR3 in amino acids: CASSQRQEPNYGYTF. The CDR3 DNA follows: TGCGCCAGCAGCCAACGACAGGAACCTAACTATGGCTACACCTTC. The genes are TRBV4-1 and TRBJ1-2; D perhaps matches TRBD1 (6 bases). Per the germline V gene, CDR1 is MGHRA and CDR2 is YSYEKL. V was pared by 2 bases and J by 0 bases, with 10 bases between. The CDR3 consists of 15 residues.